The 15 T cell receptor beta chains given below trace back to one sample, sequenced in a study of T cell responses to AZD1222 COVID-19 vaccine. Sequencing was performed with immunoSEQ multiplex PCR; in TCRdb, only in-frame clones are kept and a portion is missing. This sample has about 130,000 clones; roughly 88% occur once, and the top ten carry approximately 1.7%. The specimen was peripheral blood, collected on day 0 of AZD1222 vaccination. The receptors stem from an adult in good health.

V usage is TRBV7-3 and J usage is TRBJ2-2; 11 bases map to TRBD2. In germline, CDR1 is SGHTA, CDR2 FQGTGA. Trimming cost V 5 bases and J 13 bases; bases outside gene matches: 12. The CDR3 sequence is 15 residues long. CDR3 nucleotides: TGTGCCAGCAGCGGTGTAGGGACTAGCGGCCCAGGGCTGTTTTTT. The encoded protein is CASSGVGTSGPGLFF.

The V gene is TRBV4-3, the J gene TRBJ2-7; 10 positions match TRBD1. Germline V lookup: CDR1 LGHNA, CDR2 YSLEER. Losses at the gene ends were 5 bases for V and 3 bases for J; bases not matched to a gene: 4. The CDR3 runs to 14 residues. CDR3 DNA: TGCGCCAGCAGCTCAGGGACAGGGGACTACGAGCAGTACTTC. It translates to CASSSGTGDYEQYF.

This clone was recorded only once. This chain joins TRBV2 and TRBJ2-7, with 7 bases lining up with TRBD2. J gave up 12 bases and V 0 bases, and 2 bases lay outside the gene matches. The CDR3 is 11 amino acids. From germline, CDR1 is SNHLY and CDR2 FYNNEI. For the CDR3, the DNA is TGTGCCAGCAGTGAAGCGGGAGGGAGGTACTTC. It encodes CASSEAGGRYF.

Note on this clone: A much larger clone lies one base from this, so it may be a read error. This chain connects TRBV7-3 to TRBJ1-6; D unclear. This CDR3 region has 12 residues. The germline V gene has CDR1 SGHTA and CDR2 FQGTGA. V was clipped by 3 bases and J by 10 bases, with 7 bases between them. The CDR3 loop reads CASSLGRSPLHF. Written as DNA, the CDR3 is TGTGCCAGCAGCTTGGGGAGGTCACCCCTCCACTTT.

The chain employs TRBV12-3 or TRBV12-4 and TRBJ2-7; no reliable D call. The CDR3 runs to 13 residues. The germline V and J ends were trimmed by 1 base and 3 bases, with 7 bases remaining between them. Here the CDR3 DNA reads TGTGCCAGCAGTTTAGAAGTTTTCTACGAGCAGTACTTC. Amino acid sequence: CASSLEVFYEQYF.

The chain recombines TRBV18 with TRBJ1-1; 7 nucleotides align to TRBD1. Losses at the gene ends were 3 bases for V and 8 bases for J; bases not matched to a gene: 6. Germline V CDR1 and CDR2: KGHSH, LQKENI. This CDR3 is built from 13 residues. The CDR3 DNA sequence: TGTGCCAGCTCACCCGACAGGGCGGTCGAAGCTTTCTTT. It translates to CASSPDRAVEAFF.

This chain joins TRBV5-1 and TRBJ2-2; D remains unclear. CDR1 and CDR2 (germline): SGHRS, YFSETQ. CDR3 size: 14 residues. Trimming stripped 1 base from V and 0 bases from J, with 4 bases between. The DNA of the CDR3 is TGCGCCAGCAGCTTGTTGGCGAACACCGGGGAGCTGTTTTTT. This gives the protein CASSLLANTGELFF.

In DNA form, the CDR3 reads TGTGCCAGCTCTGGCGGGGAGCTATCATATGAGCAGTTCTTC. Translated, it gives CASSGGELSYEQFF. The rearrangement uses TRBV7-3 and TRBJ2-1; possibly TRBD2 for D (6 bases). The CDR3 runs to 14 residues. Germline V gene sequence: CDR1 SGHTA, CDR2 FQGTGA. V was cut by 8 bases and J by 8 bases, with 19 bases left in between.

In DNA form, the CDR3 reads TGTGCCAGCAGCTTGGCTAGCGGGAGCTACGAGCAGTACTTC. Its translation is CASSLASGSYEQYF. This rearrangement joins TRBV7-2 to TRBJ2-7; 10 nucleotides align to TRBD2. The CDR3 covers 14 residues. After removal of 3 bases from V and 3 bases from J, the junction contained 2 bases not matched to a gene. Per germline, CDR1 SGHTA and CDR2 FQGNSA. Complete variable domain (other parts from reference TRBV7-2 and TRBJ2-7): GAGVSQSPSNKVTEKGKDVELRCDPISGHTALYWYRQSLGQGLEFLIYFQGNSAPDKSGLPSDRFSAERTGGSVSTLTIQRTQQEDSAVYLCASSLASGSYEQYFGPGTRLTVT.

This clone was seen a handful of times. This chain joins TRBV7-9 and TRBJ2-1; D gene uncertain. Between the trimmed V and J ends, which lost 1 base and 6 bases, there was a span of 4 bases. This CDR3 has 12 amino acids. Looked up from germline, CDR1 is SEHNR and CDR2 is FQNEAQ (reference sequence). CDR3 amino acids: CASSLDGNEQFF. The CDR3 nucleotides read TGTGCCAGCAGCTTAGACGGCAATGAGCAGTTCTTC.

This rearrangement joins TRBV27 to TRBJ1-2; a possible D gene is TRBD1 (6 bases). Germline V gene data show CDR1 as MNHEY and CDR2 as SMNVEV (reference sequence). The V gene lost 8 bases and the J gene lost 2 bases, with 9 bases spanning the gap. There are 12 residues in the CDR3. The DNA for the CDR3 is TGTGCCAGCGTGGACAGAAACTATGGCTACACCTTC. The encoded protein is CASVDRNYGYTF.

The chain uses TRBV5-4 and TRBJ2-1, with TRBD1 identical over 8 bases. Looked up from germline, CDR1 is SGHNT and CDR2 is YYREEE (reference sequence). Trimming removed 4 bases from V and 6 bases from J; junction bases left unmatched: 3. The CDR3 is 13 residues long. The CDR3 sequence is CASSHDRGNEQFF. In DNA form, the CDR3 reads TGTGCCAGCAGCCACGACAGGGGCAATGAGCAGTTCTTC.

CDR3 in DNA: TGTGCCAGCAGCGGGGGGGCCCTGGCCTACGAGCAGTACTTC. Amino acid sequence: CASSGGALAYEQYF. The V and J genes are TRBV5-5 and TRBJ2-7, with a tentative D call TRBD2 (7 bases). Trimming removed 4 bases at V and 2 bases at J, with 13 bases between. Germline CDR1 is SGHKS and CDR2 is YYEKEE (reference sequence). The CDR3 covers 14 residues.

The chain recombines TRBV9 with TRBJ1-4, with 10 positions matching TRBD1. Trimming took 7 bases from V and 7 from J; bases not matched to a gene: 28. This CDR3 spans 21 amino acids. Per the germline V gene, CDR1 is SGDLS and CDR2 is YYNGEE. CDR3 region: CASLLLEGTWTGGTPGEKLFF. Here the CDR3 DNA reads TGTGCCAGCCTACTATTAGAAGGGACGTGGACAGGGGGGACCCCTGGTGAAAAACTGTTTTTT.

The chain couples TRBV5-4 to TRBJ2-5, with D perhaps being TRBD1 or TRBD2 (5 bases each). CDR3 length equals 17 residues. V was shortened by 4 bases and J by 5 bases, with 24 bases between the two germline ends. Germline V gives CDR1 SGHNT, CDR2 YYREEE (reference sequence). The CDR3, as DNA: TGTGCCAGCAGCCCCCCCTTTGGGACCCCTAGGGCGGAGACCCAGTACTTC. Translated, it gives CASSPPFGTPRAETQYF. The complete variable domain, with remaining parts taken from reference TRBV5-4 and TRBJ2-5, reads ETGVTQSPTHLIKTRGQQVTLRCSSQSGHNTVSWYQQALGQGPQFIFQYYREEENGRGNFPPRFSGLQFPNYSSELNVNALELDDSALYLCASSPPFGTPRAETQYFGPGTRLLVL.